This T cell receptor beta chain was captured in a study of patients and donors after allogeneic stem cell transplantation. TCRdb reprocessed the RT-PCR reads via MiXCR and lists one record per CDR3 protein. This table holds around 150,000 distinct CDR3 sequences, approximately 30% found once. On this clonotype: A read error is possible here, since a much larger clone lies one base away.

The V end lost 1 base, the J end lost 5 bases, and 6 bases lay between the germline ends. The CDR3 is 14 residues long. Germline CDR1 and CDR2: SEHNR and FQNEAQ (reference sequence). The source of this sequence is a human donor who was either an allogeneic HSCT recipient or a stem cell or donor lymphocyte infusion donor (not recorded which). It is not recorded whose cells these are; they may come from a transplant donor. The chain joins TRBV7-9 to TRBJ1-6; D uncertain. The specimen sequenced was blood, either unsorted or a sorted T cell fraction (not recorded which). The CDR3 is CASSLEQNNSPLHF. The CDR3 DNA reads as TGTGCCAGCAGCTTAGAACAGAATAATTCACCCCTCCACTTT.